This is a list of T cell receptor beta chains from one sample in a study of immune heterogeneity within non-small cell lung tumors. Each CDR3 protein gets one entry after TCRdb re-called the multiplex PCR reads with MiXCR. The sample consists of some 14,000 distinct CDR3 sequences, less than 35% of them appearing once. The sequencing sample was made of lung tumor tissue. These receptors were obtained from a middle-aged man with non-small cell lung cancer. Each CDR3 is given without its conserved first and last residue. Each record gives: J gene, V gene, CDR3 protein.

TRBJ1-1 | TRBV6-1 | ASSRRQGVTMSEAF
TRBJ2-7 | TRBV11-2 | ASSHPTSGIYEQY
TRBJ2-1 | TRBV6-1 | ASSPTRLAGLYNEQF
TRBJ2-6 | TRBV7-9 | ASSSGTGGSGANVLT
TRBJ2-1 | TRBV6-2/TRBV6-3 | ATTAGVGEQF
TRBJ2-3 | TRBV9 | ASTDSGTNTDTQY
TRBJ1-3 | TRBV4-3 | ASSQGSGSGNTIY
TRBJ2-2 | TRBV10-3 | AIRSDPPAGELF
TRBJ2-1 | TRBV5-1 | ASSTGQGTSGRVSYNEQF
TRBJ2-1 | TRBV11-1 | ASSLGRLAGGRYNEQF
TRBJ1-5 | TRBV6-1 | ASRQVNNQPQH
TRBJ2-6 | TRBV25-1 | ASIGGTGQSGANVLT
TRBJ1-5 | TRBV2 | ASSLDGYNQPQH
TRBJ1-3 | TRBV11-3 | ASSRRAESSGNTIY
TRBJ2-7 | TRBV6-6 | ASSYADEQY
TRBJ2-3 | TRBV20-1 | SAQMRTDTQY
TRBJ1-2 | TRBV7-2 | ASSPQEYGYT
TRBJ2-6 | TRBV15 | ATSRVGSGANVLT
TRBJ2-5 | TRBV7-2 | ASSPSRSQETQY
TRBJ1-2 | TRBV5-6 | ASSFQEHYGYT
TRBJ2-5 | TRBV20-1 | SARGREETQY
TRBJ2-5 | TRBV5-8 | ASTLAGAGETQY
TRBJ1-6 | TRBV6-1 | ASSFQGADSPLH
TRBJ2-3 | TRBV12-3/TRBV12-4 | ASSSSPSETQY
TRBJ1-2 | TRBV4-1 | ASSQGRGAGGYT
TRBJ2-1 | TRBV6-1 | ASSQASGRAGLYNEQF
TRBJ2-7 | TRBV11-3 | ASSLDIPGLRWREQY
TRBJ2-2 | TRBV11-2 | ASSPYGELF
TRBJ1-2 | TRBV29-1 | SVEGGGTGGYT
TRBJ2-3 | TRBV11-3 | ASSRTTSTDTQY
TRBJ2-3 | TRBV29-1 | SVTETSTDTQY
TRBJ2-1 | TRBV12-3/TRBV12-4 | ASSPPLAFSTYNEQF
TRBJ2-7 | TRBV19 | ASSIKGGDYYEQY
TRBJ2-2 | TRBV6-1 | ASSLTSSTGELF
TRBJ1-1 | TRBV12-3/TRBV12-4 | ASIRRVNTEAF
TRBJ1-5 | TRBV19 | ASSGGLGNQPQH
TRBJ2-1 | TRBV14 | ASSYAGLVVNEQF
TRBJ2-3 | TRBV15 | ATSRDRGSTDTQY
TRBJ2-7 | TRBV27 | ASSSSTTGWYEQY
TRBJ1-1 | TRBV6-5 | ASSYGGRAEAF
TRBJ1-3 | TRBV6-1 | ASTSGGNTIY
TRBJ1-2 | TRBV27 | ASSLSPGYGYT
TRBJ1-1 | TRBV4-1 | ASSPMARSEAF
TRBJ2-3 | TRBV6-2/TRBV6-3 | ASSTPKTTTDTQY
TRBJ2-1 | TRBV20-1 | SARHPKSSYNEQF
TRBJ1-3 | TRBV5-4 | ASSLAEGRGNTIY
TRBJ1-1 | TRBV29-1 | SVSGFAGGNTEAF
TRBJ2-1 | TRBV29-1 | SGQTSGGYNEQF
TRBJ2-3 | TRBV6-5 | ASSYRAGGARDTQY
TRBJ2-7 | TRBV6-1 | ASRDSTPRYEQY
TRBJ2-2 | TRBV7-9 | ASRGHTGAGELF
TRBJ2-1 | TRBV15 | ATSFPSGQGKNEQF
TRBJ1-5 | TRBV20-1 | SARDWQARSNQPQH
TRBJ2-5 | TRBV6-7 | ASSYSGQGQETQY
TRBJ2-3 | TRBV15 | ATSRDDGSGPTDTQY
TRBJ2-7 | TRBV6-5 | ASSYSGQPSFGQY
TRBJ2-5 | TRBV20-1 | SASGAGEEGETQY
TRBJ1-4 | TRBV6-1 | ASRTRTTATNEKLF
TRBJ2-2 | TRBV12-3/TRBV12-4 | ASTPRGDTGELF